The clone carrying this T cell receptor (beta chain) showed up just once. Its antigen is as yet unknown. CDR1 is DFQATT and CDR2 is SNEGSKA in the germline V gene (reference sequence). The ends were cut back, 8 bases at V and 3 bases at J, with 16 bases in the middle. CDR3 length equals 13 residues. Time point in this sample: newly diagnosed GD, antithyroid drugs for less than 3 months. PBMC RNA served as the TCR library source. This entry belongs to a study of regulatory T cells in long-lasting Graves disease. Points from the study as a whole: TCR diversity was lower in persistent Graves' patients than in newly diagnosed ones.

Researchers made TCR beta libraries by using iRepertoire HTBI primers and running Arm-PCR on CDR3 regions. TCRdb recomputed calls from the multiplex PCR reads with MiXCR, one row per CDR3 protein. This table holds about 610,000 distinct CDR3 sequences, roughly 15% found once. The same data also went into a second study, on T cells in Graves' hyperthyroidism and ophthalmopathy. According to that study: TCR CDR3 regions were first amplified by RT-PCR with HTBI primers.

Specimen: peripheral blood mononuclear cells (PBMCs), collected at new diagnosis, from a patient treated with antithyroid drugs. The chain combines TRBV20-1 with TRBJ1-2, with D possibly matching TRBD1 (6 bases). This TCR was recovered from a man younger than 35 with Graves disease. The CDR3 reads CSTNPQGYYGYTF. The CDR3 DNA is TGCAGTACTAACCCGCAGGGGTACTATGGCTACACCTTC.